The rows below give T cell receptor beta chains drawn from one sample of a study of CD8 T cells in ankylosing spondylitis. TCRdb ran MiXCR on the 5' RACE reads and lists one entry per CDR3 protein. The data show about 250,000 distinct CDR3 sequences, with roughly 32% seen just once and around 4% held by the top ten. The specimen was blood, either unsorted or a sorted T cell fraction (not recorded which). The receptors shown here come from a male donor with ankylosing spondylitis or in good health (not recorded which). CDR3s include the opening cysteine and the closing phenylalanine or tryptophan. The order of the fields is clone size, V gene, D gene, J gene, CDR3 protein, CDR3 DNA. D genes are given only for firm matches. The listing skips clone size in some rows; elsewhere it reads once, few, many or a size class.

size: .
V: TRBV27
D: .
J: TRBJ2-7
CDR3: CASSLSGTPGYEQYF
DNA: TGTGCCAGCAGTTTGTCGGGGACACCCGGCTACGAGCAGTACTTC

size: few
V: TRBV27
D: TRBD1
J: TRBJ2-7
CDR3: CASTGQGVHEQYF
DNA: TGTGCCAGCACGGGACAGGGTGTCCACGAGCAGTACTTC

size: .
V: TRBV20-1
D: TRBD1
J: TRBJ1-5
CDR3: CSAGRDRPNQPQHF
DNA: TGCAGTGCTGGGCGGGACAGGCCCAATCAGCCCCAGCATTTT

size: few
V: TRBV29-1
D: TRBD1
J: TRBJ1-1
CDR3: CSAYSDRATEAFF
DNA: TGCAGCGCTTATTCCGACAGGGCCACTGAAGCTTTCTTT

size: few
V: TRBV4-1
D: .
J: TRBJ2-3
CDR3: CASSRRDLQYF
DNA: TGCGCCAGCAGCCGGAGGGACCTGCAGTATTTT

size: few
V: TRBV7-2
D: .
J: TRBJ2-5
CDR3: CASSPMYQETQYF
DNA: TGTGCCAGCAGCCCGATGTACCAAGAGACCCAGTACTTC

size: .
V: TRBV4-1
D: TRBD1
J: TRBJ2-3
CDR3: CASSQSDRGRGTQYF
DNA: TGCGCCAGCAGCCAGTCGGACAGGGGGCGCGGTACGCAGTATTTT

size: .
V: TRBV20-1
D: TRBD2
J: TRBJ2-7
CDR3: CSARDALRTSGYEQYF
DNA: TGCAGTGCTAGAGATGCCCTCCGGACTAGCGGCTACGAGCAGTACTTC

size: .
V: TRBV7-6
D: TRBD1
J: TRBJ1-5
CDR3: CASSPGQDPNQPQHF
DNA: TGTGCCAGCAGCCCAGGACAGGACCCAAATCAGCCCCAGCATTTT

size: .
V: TRBV5-1
D: .
J: TRBJ2-5
CDR3: CASSLVAGEETQYF
DNA: TGCGCCAGCAGCTTAGTGGCAGGTGAAGAGACCCAGTACTTC

size: .
V: TRBV12-3/TRBV12-4
D: TRBD1
J: TRBJ1-5
CDR3: CASSPGQGSQPQHF
DNA: TGTGCCAGCAGTCCGGGACAGGGTAGTCAGCCCCAGCATTTT

size: few
V: TRBV20-1
D: .
J: TRBJ2-5
CDR3: CSALVQETQYF
DNA: TGCAGTGCTCTTGTTCAAGAGACCCAGTACTTC

size: .
V: TRBV5-1
D: .
J: TRBJ1-1
CDR3: CASSRGRMNTEAFF
DNA: TGCGCCAGCAGCCGGGGACGGATGAACACTGAAGCTTTCTTT

size: few
V: TRBV20-1
D: TRBD1
J: TRBJ1-6
CDR3: CSALRTGTYNSPLHF
DNA: TGCAGTGCTTTGAGGACAGGGACCTATAATTCACCCCTCCACTTT

size: few
V: TRBV12-3/TRBV12-4
D: .
J: TRBJ2-5
CDR3: CASTLGGLWETQYF
DNA: TGTGCCAGCACCCTCGGAGGTCTGTGGGAGACCCAGTACTTC

size: few
V: TRBV20-1
D: .
J: TRBJ1-3
CDR3: CSARDGQVLSGNTIYF
DNA: TGCAGTGCTAGAGATGGTCAGGTCCTCTCTGGAAACACCATATATTTT

size: .
V: TRBV5-1
D: .
J: TRBJ2-7
CDR3: CASSLGAGQQYF
DNA: TGCGCCAGCAGCTTGGGGGCCGGGCAGCAGTACTTC

size: few
V: TRBV12-3/TRBV12-4
D: .
J: TRBJ2-1
CDR3: CASSDSSGSSYNEQFF
DNA: TGTGCCAGCAGTGACTCGTCAGGGAGCTCCTACAATGAGCAGTTCTTC

size: .
V: TRBV12-3/TRBV12-4
D: TRBD1
J: TRBJ2-1
CDR3: CASSLGGTGVDEQFF
DNA: TGTGCCAGCAGTTTAGGGGGGACAGGGGTGGATGAGCAGTTCTTC

size: .
V: TRBV6-1
D: TRBD1
J: TRBJ2-1
CDR3: CASSPQPTGGLGEQFF
DNA: TGTGCCAGCAGTCCCCAGCCCACAGGGGGCTTAGGCGAGCAGTTCTTC

size: .
V: TRBV28
D: .
J: TRBJ1-1
CDR3: CASSLSGGGIGNTEAFF
DNA: TGTGCCAGCAGTTTATCGGGGGGAGGTATTGGGAACACTGAAGCTTTCTTT

size: .
V: TRBV5-1
D: .
J: TRBJ2-3
CDR3: CASSLGIAHSTDTQYF
DNA: TGCGCCAGCAGCTTGGGGATCGCACATAGCACAGATACGCAGTATTTT

size: .
V: TRBV10-2
D: TRBD1
J: TRBJ1-4
CDR3: CASSPGQGATNEKLFF
DNA: TGCGCCAGCAGCCCGGGACAGGGGGCAACTAATGAAAAACTGTTTTTT

size: .
V: TRBV20-1
D: TRBD2
J: TRBJ2-1
CDR3: CCANAPGTSGYNNEQFF
DNA: TGCTGTGCTAACGCCCCCGGGACTAGCGGTTACAACAATGAGCAGTTCTTC

size: few
V: TRBV5-6
D: .
J: TRBJ2-5
CDR3: CASSFYGGSMDF
DNA: TGTGCCAGCAGCTTTTACGGAGGAAGTATGGACTTC

size: few
V: TRBV15
D: TRBD2
J: TRBJ2-3
CDR3: CATSSWLAGGPDTQYF
DNA: TGTGCCACCAGCAGTTGGCTAGCGGGGGGCCCCGATACGCAGTATTTT

size: .
V: TRBV20-1
D: .
J: TRBJ1-2
CDR3: CSAQDPGDYGYTF
DNA: TGCAGTGCTCAAGACCCGGGAGACTATGGCTACACCTTC

size: few
V: TRBV6-1
D: TRBD2
J: TRBJ2-3
CDR3: CASGGLSTDTQYF
DNA: TGTGCCAGCGGGGGACTAAGCACAGATACGCAGTATTTT

size: .
V: TRBV20-1
D: .
J: TRBJ2-7
CDR3: CCARGLSWGETYEQYF
DNA: TGCTGTGCTAGAGGGTTAAGCTGGGGGGAAACCTACGAGCAGTACTTC

size: .
V: TRBV20-1
D: .
J: TRBJ1-2
CDR3: CSARVPMNYGYTF
DNA: TGCAGTGCTAGAGTTCCGATGAACTATGGCTACACCTTC

size: .
V: TRBV12-3/TRBV12-4
D: .
J: TRBJ2-3
CDR3: CASSLAGGREADTQYF
DNA: TGTGCCAGCAGTTTAGCGGGGGGCCGGGAGGCAGATACGCAGTATTTT

size: few
V: TRBV6-1
D: .
J: TRBJ2-6
CDR3: CAIRTSGANVLTF
DNA: TGTGCCATCAGGACCTCCGGGGCCAACGTCCTGACTTTC

size: many
V: TRBV6-5
D: .
J: TRBJ1-2
CDR3: CASSYSSGNGYTF
DNA: TGTGCCAGCAGTTACTCGAGCGGTAATGGCTACACCTTC

size: .
V: TRBV6-5
D: .
J: TRBJ2-5
CDR3: CASSYSEETPWTQYF
DNA: TGTGCCAGCAGTTACTCCGAGGAAACCCCATGGACCCAGTACTTC

size: many
V: TRBV10-2
D: .
J: TRBJ2-3
CDR3: CASRTSNTDTQYF
DNA: TGCGCCAGCAGGACTAGTAACACAGATACGCAGTATTTT

size: .
V: TRBV4-2
D: .
J: TRBJ2-7
CDR3: CASSLLLGETYEQYF
DNA: TGTGCCAGCAGCCTCCTCTTGGGAGAGACCTACGAGCAGTACTTC

size: .
V: TRBV12-3/TRBV12-4
D: TRBD1
J: TRBJ2-7
CDR3: CASSPWGTGDEQYF
DNA: TGTGCCAGCAGTCCTTGGGGGACAGGGGACGAGCAGTACTTC

size: .
V: TRBV24-1
D: .
J: TRBJ2-3
CDR3: CATSDPGGASTDTQYF
DNA: TGTGCCACCAGTGATCCCGGGGGTGCTAGCACAGATACGCAGTATTTT

size: few
V: TRBV20-1
D: .
J: TRBJ1-5
CDR3: CSAIHPIREQPQHF
DNA: TGCAGTGCCATACATCCCATTAGGGAACAGCCCCAGCATTTT

size: few
V: TRBV11-2
D: TRBD2
J: TRBJ2-1
CDR3: CASSLGDPGLAGRNEQFF
DNA: TGTGCCAGCAGCTTAGGGGACCCGGGACTAGCGGGGAGGAATGAGCAGTTCTTC

size: .
V: TRBV11-1
D: TRBD1
J: TRBJ2-1
CDR3: CASNPDRPGQGKKGNEQFF
DNA: TGTGCCAGCAACCCGGACCGGCCGGGACAGGGGAAAAAGGGGAATGAGCAGTTCTTC

size: few
V: TRBV24-1
D: .
J: TRBJ2-7
CDR3: CATSAIDSYEQYF
DNA: TGTGCCACCAGTGCCATCGACAGTTACGAGCAGTACTTC

size: .
V: TRBV29-1
D: TRBD1
J: TRBJ2-7
CDR3: CSVEAGTGVSEEQYF
DNA: TGCAGCGTTGAGGCCGGGACAGGGGTTTCGGAAGAGCAGTACTTC

size: few
V: TRBV14
D: .
J: TRBJ2-7
CDR3: CASSQDTYEQYF
DNA: TGTGCCAGCAGCCAGGACACCTACGAGCAGTACTTC

size: once
V: TRBV20-1
D: .
J: TRBJ2-6
CDR3: CSARVDKERTGANVLTF
DNA: TGCAGTGCTAGAGTTGACAAGGAGCGGACTGGGGCCAACGTCCTGACTTTC

size: many
V: TRBV12-3/TRBV12-4
D: .
J: TRBJ2-7
CDR3: CASSQRSESSYEQYF
DNA: TGTGCCAGCAGTCAAAGGAGTGAAAGCTCCTACGAGCAGTACTTC

size: few
V: TRBV6-1
D: .
J: TRBJ1-2
CDR3: CASTLSGGSGYGYTF
DNA: TGTGCCAGCACCCTATCCGGGGGAAGTGGCTATGGCTACACCTTC

size: few
V: TRBV11-1
D: TRBD1
J: TRBJ2-7
CDR3: CASSPRVPETGASYEQYF
DNA: TGTGCCAGCAGCCCTAGGGTCCCCGAGACAGGGGCGTCCTACGAGCAGTACTTC

size: few
V: TRBV6-5
D: TRBD2
J: TRBJ2-1
CDR3: CASSYTAGESYNEQFF
DNA: TGTGCCAGCAGTTACACGGCGGGGGAGTCCTACAATGAGCAGTTCTTC

size: few
V: TRBV6-6
D: TRBD2
J: TRBJ2-7
CDR3: CASTMGGYEQYF
DNA: TGTGCCAGCACCATGGGAGGGTACGAGCAGTACTTC

size: .
V: TRBV5-1
D: .
J: TRBJ1-1
CDR3: CASSLAFVSGADTEAFF
DNA: TGCGCCAGCAGCTTGGCCTTCGTATCAGGGGCGGACACTGAAGCTTTCTTT

size: .
V: TRBV5-1
D: .
J: TRBJ2-7
CDR3: CASSGGFRYEQYF
DNA: TGCGCCAGCAGCGGGGGATTTCGGTACGAGCAGTACTTC